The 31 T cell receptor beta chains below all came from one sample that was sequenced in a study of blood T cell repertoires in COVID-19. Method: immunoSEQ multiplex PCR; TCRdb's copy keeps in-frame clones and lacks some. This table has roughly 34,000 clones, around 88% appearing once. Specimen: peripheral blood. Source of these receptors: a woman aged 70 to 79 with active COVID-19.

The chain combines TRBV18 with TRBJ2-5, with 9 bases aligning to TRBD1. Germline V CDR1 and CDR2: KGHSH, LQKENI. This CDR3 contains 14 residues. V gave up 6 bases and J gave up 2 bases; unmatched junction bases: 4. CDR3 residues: CASSWTGAQETQYF. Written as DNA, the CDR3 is TGTGCCAGCTCTTGGACAGGGGCTCAAGAGACCCAGTACTTC.

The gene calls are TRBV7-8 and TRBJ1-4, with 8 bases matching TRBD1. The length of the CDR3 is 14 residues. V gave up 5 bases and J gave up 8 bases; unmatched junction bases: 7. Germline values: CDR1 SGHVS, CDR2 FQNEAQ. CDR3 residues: CASSLGQGEEKLFF. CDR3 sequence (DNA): TGTGCCAGCAGCCTAGGACAGGGAGAAGAAAAACTGTTTTTT.

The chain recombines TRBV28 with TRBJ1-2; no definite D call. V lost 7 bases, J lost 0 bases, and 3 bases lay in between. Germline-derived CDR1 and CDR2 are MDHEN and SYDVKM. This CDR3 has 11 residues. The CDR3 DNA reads TGTGCCAGCACCTCTAACTATGGCTACACCTTC. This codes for CASTSNYGYTF.

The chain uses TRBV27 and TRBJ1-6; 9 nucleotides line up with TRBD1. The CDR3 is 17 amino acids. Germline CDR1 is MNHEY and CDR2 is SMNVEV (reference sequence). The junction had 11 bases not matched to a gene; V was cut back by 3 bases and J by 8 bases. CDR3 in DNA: TGTGCCAGCAGTTTTGACAGGGGGAGGCTAGGGGATTCACCCCTCCACTTT. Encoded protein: CASSFDRGRLGDSPLHF.

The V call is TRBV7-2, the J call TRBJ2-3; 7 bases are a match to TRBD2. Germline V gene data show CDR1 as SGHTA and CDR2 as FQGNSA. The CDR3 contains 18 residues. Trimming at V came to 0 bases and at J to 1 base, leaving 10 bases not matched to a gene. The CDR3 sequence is CASSLARGGGGGTDTQYF. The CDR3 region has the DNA TGTGCCAGCAGCTTAGCTCGGGGCGGGGGAGGAGGCACAGATACGCAGTATTTT.

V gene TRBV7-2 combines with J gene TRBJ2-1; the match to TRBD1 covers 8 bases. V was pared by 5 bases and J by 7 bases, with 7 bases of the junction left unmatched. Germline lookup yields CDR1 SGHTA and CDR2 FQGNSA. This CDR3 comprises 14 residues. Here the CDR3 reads CASSKRQGRNEQFF. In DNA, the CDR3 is TGTGCCAGCAGCAAAAGACAGGGGAGGAATGAGCAGTTCTTC. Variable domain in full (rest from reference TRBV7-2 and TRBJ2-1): GAGVSQSPSNKVTEKGKDVELRCDPISGHTALYWYRQSLGQGLEFLIYFQGNSAPDKSGLPSDRFSAERTGGSVSTLTIQRTQQEDSAVYLCASSKRQGRNEQFFGPGTRLTVL.

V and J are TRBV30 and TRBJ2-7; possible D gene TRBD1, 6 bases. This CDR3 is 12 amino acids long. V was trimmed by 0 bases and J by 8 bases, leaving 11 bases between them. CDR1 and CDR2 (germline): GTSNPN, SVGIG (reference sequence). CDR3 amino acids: CAWSVGDTKQYF. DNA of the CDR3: TGTGCCTGGAGTGTAGGGGACACCAAGCAGTACTTC.

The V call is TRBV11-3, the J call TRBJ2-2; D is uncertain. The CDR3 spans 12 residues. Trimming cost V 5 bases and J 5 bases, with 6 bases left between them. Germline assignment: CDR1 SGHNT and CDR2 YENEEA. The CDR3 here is CASSPRTGELFF. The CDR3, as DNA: TGTGCCAGCAGCCCTCGGACCGGGGAGCTGTTTTTT.

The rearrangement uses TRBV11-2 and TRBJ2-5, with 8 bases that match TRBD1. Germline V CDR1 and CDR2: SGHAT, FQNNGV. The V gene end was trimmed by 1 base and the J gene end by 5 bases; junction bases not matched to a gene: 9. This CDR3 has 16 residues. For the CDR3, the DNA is TGTGCCAGCAGCTTAGCCGGGCAGGGGGCTTTTGAGACCCAGTACTTC. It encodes CASSLAGQGAFETQYF.

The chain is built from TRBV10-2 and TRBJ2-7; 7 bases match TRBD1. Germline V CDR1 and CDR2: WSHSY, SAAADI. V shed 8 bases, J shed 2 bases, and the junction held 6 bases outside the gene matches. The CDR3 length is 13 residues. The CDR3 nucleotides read TGCGCCAGCCGGGGACAGACAACCTACGAGCAGTACTTC. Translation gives CASRGQTTYEQYF.

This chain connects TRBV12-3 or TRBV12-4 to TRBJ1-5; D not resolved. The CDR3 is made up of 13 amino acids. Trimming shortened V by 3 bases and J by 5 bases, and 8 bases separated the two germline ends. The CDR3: CASSLAGYQPQHF. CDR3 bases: TGTGCCAGCAGTTTGGCGGGATATCAGCCCCAGCATTTT.

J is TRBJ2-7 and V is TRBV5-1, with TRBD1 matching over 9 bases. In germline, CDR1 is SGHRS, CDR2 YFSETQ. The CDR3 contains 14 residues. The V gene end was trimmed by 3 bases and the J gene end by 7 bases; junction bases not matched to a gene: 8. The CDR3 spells CASSSTGTGREQYF. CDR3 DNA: TGCGCCAGCAGCTCAACCGGGACAGGGCGGGAGCAGTACTTC. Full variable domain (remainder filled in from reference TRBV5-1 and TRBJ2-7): KAGVTQTPRYLIKTRGQQVTLSCSPISGHRSVSWYQQTPGQGLQFLFEYFSETQRNKGNFPGRFSGRQFSNSRSEMNVSTLELGDSALYLCASSSTGTGREQYFGPGTRLTVT.

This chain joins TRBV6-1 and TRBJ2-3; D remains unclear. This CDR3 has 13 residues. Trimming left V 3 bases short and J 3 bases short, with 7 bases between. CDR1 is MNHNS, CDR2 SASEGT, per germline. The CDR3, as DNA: TGTGCCAGCAGTGATGTCATGACAGATACGCAGTATTTT. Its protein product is CASSDVMTDTQYF.

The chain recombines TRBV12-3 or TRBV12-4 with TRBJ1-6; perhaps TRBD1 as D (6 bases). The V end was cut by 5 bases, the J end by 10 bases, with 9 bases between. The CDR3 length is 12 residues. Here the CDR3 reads CASSTGSSPLHF. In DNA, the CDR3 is TGTGCCAGCAGTACAGGGTCATCACCCCTCCACTTT.

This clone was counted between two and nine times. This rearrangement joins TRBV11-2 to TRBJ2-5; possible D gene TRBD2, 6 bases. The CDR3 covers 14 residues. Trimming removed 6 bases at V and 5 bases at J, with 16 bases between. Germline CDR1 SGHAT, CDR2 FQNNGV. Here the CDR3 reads CASRAAGPWETQYF. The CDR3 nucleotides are TGTGCCAGCAGGGCCGCGGGGCCTTGGGAGACCCAGTACTTC.

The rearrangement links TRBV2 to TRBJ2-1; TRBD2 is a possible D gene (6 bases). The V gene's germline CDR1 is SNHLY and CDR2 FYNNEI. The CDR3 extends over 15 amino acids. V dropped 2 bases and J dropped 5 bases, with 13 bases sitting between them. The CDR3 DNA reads TGTGCCAGCAGTGAATTCGGGGGATCCCACAATGAGCAGTTCTTC. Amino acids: CASSEFGGSHNEQFF. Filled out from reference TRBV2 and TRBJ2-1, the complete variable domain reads EPEVTQTPSHQVTQMGQEVILRCVPISNHLYFYWYRQILGQKVEFLVSFYNNEISEKSEIFDDQFSVERPDGSNFTLKIRSTKLEDSAMYFCASSEFGGSHNEQFFGPGTRLTVL.

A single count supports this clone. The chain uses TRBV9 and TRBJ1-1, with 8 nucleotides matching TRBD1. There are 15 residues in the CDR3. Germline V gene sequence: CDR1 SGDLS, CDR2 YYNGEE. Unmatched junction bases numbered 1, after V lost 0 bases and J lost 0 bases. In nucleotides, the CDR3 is TGTGCCAGCAGCGTAGGGGACAGGCTGAACACTGAAGCTTTCTTT. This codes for CASSVGDRLNTEAFF.

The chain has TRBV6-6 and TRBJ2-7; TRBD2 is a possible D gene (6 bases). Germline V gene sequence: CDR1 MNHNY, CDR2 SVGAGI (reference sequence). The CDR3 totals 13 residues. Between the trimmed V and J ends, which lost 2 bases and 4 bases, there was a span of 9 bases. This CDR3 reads CASSYPGLYEQYF. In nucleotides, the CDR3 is TGTGCCAGCAGTTACCCGGGACTTTACGAGCAGTACTTC.

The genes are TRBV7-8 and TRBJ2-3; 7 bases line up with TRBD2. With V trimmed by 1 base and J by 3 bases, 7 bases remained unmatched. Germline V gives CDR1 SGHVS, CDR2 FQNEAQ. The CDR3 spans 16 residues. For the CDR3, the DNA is TGTGCCAGCAGCTTAGTCCAACTAGCGAGTACAGATACGCAGTATTTT. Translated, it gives CASSLVQLASTDTQYF. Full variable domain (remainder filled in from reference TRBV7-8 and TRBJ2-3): GAGVSQSPRYKVAKRGQDVALRCDPISGHVSLFWYQQALGQGPEFLTYFQNEAQLDKSGLPSDRFFAERPEGSVSTLKIQRTQQEDSAVYLCASSLVQLASTDTQYFGPGTRLTVL.

The CDR3 DNA reads as TGTGCCAGCAGCTCACAGGGAAACGGTCAGCCCCAGCATTTT. It is translated as CASSSQGNGQPQHF. V usage is TRBV5-4 and J usage is TRBJ1-5; maybe TRBD1 (6 bases). The CDR3 spans 14 residues. Germline V gene sequence: CDR1 SGHNT, CDR2 YYREEE (reference sequence). Deletions cut 3 bases from V and 6 bases from J, with 13 bases between.

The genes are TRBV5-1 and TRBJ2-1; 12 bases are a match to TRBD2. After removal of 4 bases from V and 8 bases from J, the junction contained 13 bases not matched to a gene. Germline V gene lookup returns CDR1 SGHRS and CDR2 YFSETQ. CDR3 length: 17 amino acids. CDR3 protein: CASSQWVTSGGFDEQFF. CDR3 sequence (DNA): TGCGCCAGCAGCCAGTGGGTGACTAGCGGGGGTTTCGATGAGCAGTTCTTC.

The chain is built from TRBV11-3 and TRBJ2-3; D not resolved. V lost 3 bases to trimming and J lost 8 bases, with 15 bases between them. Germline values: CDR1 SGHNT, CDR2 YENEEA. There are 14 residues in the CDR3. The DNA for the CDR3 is TGTGCCAGCAGCTTCGGTATCTACCCCACTACGCAGTATTTT. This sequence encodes CASSFGIYPTTQYF.

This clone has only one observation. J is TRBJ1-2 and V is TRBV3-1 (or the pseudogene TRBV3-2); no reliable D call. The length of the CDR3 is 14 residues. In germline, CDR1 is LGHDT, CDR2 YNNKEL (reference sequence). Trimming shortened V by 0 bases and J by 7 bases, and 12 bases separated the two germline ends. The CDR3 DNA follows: TGTGCCAGCAGCCAAGATCCCCCAGTCCCTGGCTACACCTTC. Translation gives CASSQDPPVPGYTF.

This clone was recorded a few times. CDR3 DNA: TGTGCCAGCAGTGGAAAAGGCGGGGCAGGGACAGATACGCAGTATTTT. Translated, it gives CASSGKGGAGTDTQYF. The chain combines TRBV2 with TRBJ2-3; tentatively, D is TRBD2 (6 bases). Looked up from germline, CDR1 is SNHLY and CDR2 is FYNNEI. CDR3 length: 16 residues. Trimming removed 4 bases at V and 3 bases at J, with 17 bases between.

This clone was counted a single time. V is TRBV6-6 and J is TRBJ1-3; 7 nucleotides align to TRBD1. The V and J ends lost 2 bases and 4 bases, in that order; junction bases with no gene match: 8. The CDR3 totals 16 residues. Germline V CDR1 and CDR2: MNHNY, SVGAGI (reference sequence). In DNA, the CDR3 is TGTGCCAGCAGTTACCGTTGGACAGGCGACGGAAACACCATATATTTT. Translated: CASSYRWTGDGNTIYF.

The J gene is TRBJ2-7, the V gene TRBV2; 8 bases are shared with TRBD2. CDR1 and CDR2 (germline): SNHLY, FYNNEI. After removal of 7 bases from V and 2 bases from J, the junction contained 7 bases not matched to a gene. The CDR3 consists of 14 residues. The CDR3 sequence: CASTPGGGAYEQYF. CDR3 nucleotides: TGTGCCAGCACCCCCGGGGGGGGAGCCTACGAGCAGTACTTC.

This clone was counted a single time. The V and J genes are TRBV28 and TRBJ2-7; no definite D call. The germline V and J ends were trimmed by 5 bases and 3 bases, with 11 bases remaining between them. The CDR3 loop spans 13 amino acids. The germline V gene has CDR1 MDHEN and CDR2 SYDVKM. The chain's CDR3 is CASSVTLIYEQYF. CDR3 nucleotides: TGTGCCAGCAGTGTCACTTTGATCTACGAGCAGTACTTC.

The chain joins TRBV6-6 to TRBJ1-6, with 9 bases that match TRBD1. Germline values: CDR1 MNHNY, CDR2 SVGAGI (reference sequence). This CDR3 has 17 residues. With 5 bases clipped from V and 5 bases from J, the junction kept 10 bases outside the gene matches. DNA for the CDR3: TGTGCCAGCAGTCCCCGACAGGGGGAAAGGGATAATTCACCCCTCCACTTT. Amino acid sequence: CASSPRQGERDNSPLHF.

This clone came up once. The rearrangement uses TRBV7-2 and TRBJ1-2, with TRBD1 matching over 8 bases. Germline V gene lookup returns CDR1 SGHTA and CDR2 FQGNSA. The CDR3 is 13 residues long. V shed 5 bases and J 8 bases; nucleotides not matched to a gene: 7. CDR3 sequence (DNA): TGTGCCAGCAGCCAGGACAGGGAACAAGGCTACACCTTC. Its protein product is CASSQDREQGYTF.

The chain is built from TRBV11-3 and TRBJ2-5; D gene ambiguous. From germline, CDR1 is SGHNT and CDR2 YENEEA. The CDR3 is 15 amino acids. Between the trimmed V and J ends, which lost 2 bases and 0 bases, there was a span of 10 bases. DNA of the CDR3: TGTGCCAGCAGCTTAAGGCGGCCGTACCAAGAGACCCAGTACTTC. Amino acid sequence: CASSLRRPYQETQYF. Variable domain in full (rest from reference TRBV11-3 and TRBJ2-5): EAGVVQSPRYKIIEKKQPVAFWCNPISGHNTLYWYLQNLGQGPELLIRYENEEAVDDSQLPKDRFSAERLKGVDSTLKIQPAELGDSAVYLCASSLRRPYQETQYFGPGTRLLVL.

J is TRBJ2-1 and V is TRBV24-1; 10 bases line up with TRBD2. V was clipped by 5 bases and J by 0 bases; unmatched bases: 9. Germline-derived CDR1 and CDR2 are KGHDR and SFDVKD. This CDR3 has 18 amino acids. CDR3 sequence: CATSGGSPSGGSYNEQFF. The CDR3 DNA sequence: TGTGCCACCAGTGGGGGCTCGCCTAGCGGGGGCTCCTACAATGAGCAGTTCTTC.